The rows below give T cell receptor beta chains drawn from one sample of a study of shared T cell receptors in the human thymus. Assay used: immunoSEQ multiplex PCR; TCRdb lists only in-frame clones, some missing. Here the sample spans some 640,000 clones, around 87% being singletons. These data were likewise used in another study, on human thymus T cells.

Sequencing was performed on thymocytes. The receptor source for this set is a boy younger than two with a congenital heart defect. The CDR3 runs from the conserved cysteine through the conserved F or W. The order of the fields is D gene, clone size, V gene, J gene, CDR3 DNA, CDR3 protein. A D gene is named only where the DNA matches it firmly. The size entry is marked missing in some rows and otherwise reads once, few, many or a size class.

d_gene: .; abundance: .; v_gene: TRBV5-6; j_gene: TRBJ2-7; CDR3nt: TGTGCCAGCAGCTTGGGGTACGGGTACGAGCAGTACTTC; CDR3aa: CASSLGYGYEQYF
d_gene: TRBD2; abundance: .; v_gene: TRBV5-1; j_gene: TRBJ2-7; CDR3nt: TGCGCCAGCAGCTTGTGCGCGAAAAGCGGGAGTTCCTACGAGCAGTACTTC; CDR3aa: CASSLCAKSGSSYEQYF
d_gene: .; abundance: .; v_gene: TRBV7-2; j_gene: TRBJ1-6; CDR3nt: TGTGCCAGCAGCTTAGCAGGTGACAGCGAGCCCCATAATTCACCCCTCCACTTT; CDR3aa: CASSLAGDSEPHNSPLHF
d_gene: .; abundance: .; v_gene: TRBV9; j_gene: TRBJ2-1; CDR3nt: TGTGCCAGCAGCGTAGCGCGGTCGGGTGTACGGCAGTTCTTC; CDR3aa: CASSVARSGVRQFF
d_gene: TRBD1; abundance: .; v_gene: TRBV11-2; j_gene: TRBJ2-7; CDR3nt: TGTGCCAGCAGCACAGGGGGTATGAACTCCTACGAGCAGTACTTC; CDR3aa: CASSTGGMNSYEQYF
d_gene: .; abundance: .; v_gene: TRBV4-1; j_gene: TRBJ2-7; CDR3nt: TGCGCCAGCAGCCAAGTTAAGTCGGGCTACGAGCAGTACTTC; CDR3aa: CASSQVKSGYEQYF
d_gene: .; abundance: .; v_gene: TRBV19; j_gene: TRBJ2-5; CDR3nt: TGTGCCAGTAGTATTGTGGCAGAAGAGACCCAGTACTTC; CDR3aa: CASSIVAEETQYF
d_gene: TRBD2; abundance: .; v_gene: TRBV9; j_gene: TRBJ2-1; CDR3nt: TGTGCCAGCAGCGCCCGTCGGACTAGCGGAAACTACAATGAGCAGTTCTTC; CDR3aa: CASSARRTSGNYNEQFF
d_gene: .; abundance: once; v_gene: TRBV5-5; j_gene: TRBJ1-1; CDR3nt: TGTGCCAGCAGCTCCCGTACTGAAGCTTTCTTT; CDR3aa: CASSSRTEAFF
d_gene: TRBD2; abundance: .; v_gene: TRBV6-1; j_gene: TRBJ2-3; CDR3nt: TGTGCCAGCAGTGAACCTAGCGGGAGGCACCATACGCAGTATTTT; CDR3aa: CASSEPSGRHHTQYF
d_gene: TRBD2; abundance: .; v_gene: TRBV5-4; j_gene: TRBJ2-1; CDR3nt: TGTGCCAGCAGCCAACAAGGACTAGCGGGAGGCAATGAGCAGTTCTTC; CDR3aa: CASSQQGLAGGNEQFF
d_gene: TRBD1; abundance: .; v_gene: TRBV13; j_gene: TRBJ1-1; CDR3nt: TGTGCCAGCAGCTCGTTGGGGACAGGGGGCGCGGGGTCGGCTGAAGCTTTCTTT; CDR3aa: CASSSLGTGGAGSAEAFF
d_gene: .; abundance: .; v_gene: TRBV7-2; j_gene: TRBJ2-7; CDR3nt: TGTGCCAGCAGCTTGCATTTCGGAACTAGCGAGCAGTACTTC; CDR3aa: CASSLHFGTSEQYF
d_gene: .; abundance: .; v_gene: TRBV7-9; j_gene: TRBJ1-4; CDR3nt: TGTGCCAGCAGCCTGAACCGCACTGATAATGAAAAACTGTTTTTT; CDR3aa: CASSLNRTDNEKLFF
d_gene: TRBD1; abundance: .; v_gene: TRBV27; j_gene: TRBJ2-1; CDR3nt: TGTGCCAGCAGATCGACAGGGAAGAGAAATGAGCAGTTCTTC; CDR3aa: CASRSTGKRNEQFF
d_gene: .; abundance: .; v_gene: TRBV28; j_gene: TRBJ1-1; CDR3nt: TGTGCCAGCAGCCGCGTCCTGAACACTGAAGCTTTCTTT; CDR3aa: CASSRVLNTEAFF
d_gene: TRBD1; abundance: once; v_gene: TRBV19; j_gene: TRBJ1-2; CDR3nt: TGTGCCAGTAGTTTCCCGGGACAGGGGATCCATAACTATGGCTACACCTTC; CDR3aa: CASSFPGQGIHNYGYTF
d_gene: .; abundance: .; v_gene: TRBV28; j_gene: TRBJ2-7; CDR3nt: TGTGCCAGCAGCCGTTTACCCACCCGAGACAGTTCCTACGAGCAGTACTTC; CDR3aa: CASSRLPTRDSSYEQYF
d_gene: TRBD2; abundance: .; v_gene: TRBV11-2; j_gene: TRBJ2-3; CDR3nt: TGTGCCAGCAGCTTAGATAGGGGACTAGCGGGAGACACAGATACGCAGTATTTT; CDR3aa: CASSLDRGLAGDTDTQYF
d_gene: .; abundance: .; v_gene: TRBV30; j_gene: TRBJ1-6; CDR3nt: TGTGCCTGGAGTGTCTGCGGGGGGCTGGATTCCCCCCTCCACTTT; CDR3aa: CAWSVCGGLDSPLHF
d_gene: .; abundance: .; v_gene: TRBV28; j_gene: TRBJ2-7; CDR3nt: TGTGCCAGCAGTGATCCCCGGACGGGATACGAGCAGTACTTC; CDR3aa: CASSDPRTGYEQYF
d_gene: .; abundance: .; v_gene: TRBV4-2; j_gene: TRBJ1-3; CDR3nt: TGTGCCAGCAGCCAAGTTGGGGGCCGCCCCTCTGGAAACACCATATATTTT; CDR3aa: CASSQVGGRPSGNTIYF
d_gene: TRBD2; abundance: .; v_gene: TRBV4-1; j_gene: TRBJ2-1; CDR3nt: TGCGCCAGCAGCCTAAAACGGGCGGGAGGGTTAAATGAGCAGTTCTTC; CDR3aa: CASSLKRAGGLNEQFF
d_gene: .; abundance: .; v_gene: TRBV4-3; j_gene: TRBJ1-1; CDR3nt: TGCGCCAGCAGCCCCAAACAGGGCAAGAACACTGAAGCTTTCTTT; CDR3aa: CASSPKQGKNTEAFF
d_gene: TRBD1; abundance: once; v_gene: TRBV9; j_gene: TRBJ1-2; CDR3nt: TGTGCCAGCAGCGAGCCTGAGACAGGGATCGACTATGGCTACACCTTC; CDR3aa: CASSEPETGIDYGYTF
d_gene: .; abundance: .; v_gene: TRBV29-1; j_gene: TRBJ2-2; CDR3nt: TGCAGCGTTGAAGGTATTTCCGGGGAGCTGTTTTTT; CDR3aa: CSVEGISGELFF
d_gene: .; abundance: .; v_gene: TRBV11-2; j_gene: TRBJ2-1; CDR3nt: TGTGCCAGCAGCTTAGTAGTGGGGCGGAATGAGCAGTTCTTC; CDR3aa: CASSLVVGRNEQFF
d_gene: TRBD1; abundance: .; v_gene: TRBV9; j_gene: TRBJ2-7; CDR3nt: TGTGCCAGCAGCAGTACAGGGGGCGTAAACGAGCAGTACTTC; CDR3aa: CASSSTGGVNEQYF
d_gene: .; abundance: .; v_gene: TRBV6-1; j_gene: TRBJ1-1; CDR3nt: TGTGCCAGCAGTGAGTACAGGGTACCCACTGAAGCTTTCTTT; CDR3aa: CASSEYRVPTEAFF
d_gene: TRBD2; abundance: .; v_gene: TRBV7-6; j_gene: TRBJ2-7; CDR3nt: TGTGCCAGCAGGCCGGGACCACTCATGGGACTAAAGCAGTACTTC; CDR3aa: CASRPGPLMGLKQYF
d_gene: .; abundance: .; v_gene: TRBV6-5; j_gene: TRBJ1-1; CDR3nt: TGTGCCAGCAGTTACAGTCAGGCTATGAACACTGAAGCTTTCTTT; CDR3aa: CASSYSQAMNTEAFF
d_gene: .; abundance: .; v_gene: TRBV4-2; j_gene: TRBJ1-1; CDR3nt: TGTGCCAGCAGCCAAGATAACGCGTCCCCTATTGAAGCTTTCTTT; CDR3aa: CASSQDNASPIEAFF
d_gene: .; abundance: once; v_gene: TRBV7-9; j_gene: TRBJ2-7; CDR3nt: TGTGCCAGCAGCTTAGCGGGCTCGGGGTACGAGCAGTACTTC; CDR3aa: CASSLAGSGYEQYF
d_gene: TRBD1; abundance: .; v_gene: TRBV27; j_gene: TRBJ1-4; CDR3nt: TGTGCCAGCAGTGCCCAGGGGGCGGCTAATGAAAAACTGTTTTTT; CDR3aa: CASSAQGAANEKLFF
d_gene: .; abundance: .; v_gene: TRBV2; j_gene: TRBJ1-1; CDR3nt: TGTGCCAGCAGTGAAGCGGGGCCAGACCAGAACACTGAAGCTTTCTTT; CDR3aa: CASSEAGPDQNTEAFF
d_gene: TRBD2; abundance: .; v_gene: TRBV4-3; j_gene: TRBJ2-7; CDR3nt: TGCGCCAGCAGCCAAGATGAAAGGCTAGCGGGGAACTACGAGCAGTACTTC; CDR3aa: CASSQDERLAGNYEQYF
d_gene: .; abundance: .; v_gene: TRBV10-3; j_gene: TRBJ1-6; CDR3nt: TGTGCCATCAGGGACAGCCAGAATAATTCACCCCTCCACTTT; CDR3aa: CAIRDSQNNSPLHF
d_gene: TRBD1; abundance: .; v_gene: TRBV2; j_gene: TRBJ2-2; CDR3nt: TGTGCCAGCAGTTACAGGGGTCCCGGGGAGCTGTTTTTT; CDR3aa: CASSYRGPGELFF
d_gene: TRBD2; abundance: .; v_gene: TRBV5-1; j_gene: TRBJ2-1; CDR3nt: TGCGCCAGCAGCTTGCCTCTAGCGGGGGGGGATGGGTACAATGAGCAGTTCTTC; CDR3aa: CASSLPLAGGDGYNEQFF
d_gene: .; abundance: .; v_gene: TRBV5-4; j_gene: TRBJ2-3; CDR3nt: TGTGCCAGCAGGAGACTCGAGTTCACAGATACGCAGTATTTT; CDR3aa: CASRRLEFTDTQYF
d_gene: TRBD1; abundance: .; v_gene: TRBV6-5; j_gene: TRBJ2-1; CDR3nt: TGTGCCGTCAAGGACAGGGTCCATGAGCAGTTCTTC; CDR3aa: CAVKDRVHEQFF
d_gene: TRBD1; abundance: once; v_gene: TRBV28; j_gene: TRBJ1-5; CDR3nt: TGTGCCAGCTTTAGACAGGGGGCGAGCAATCAGCCCCAGCATTTT; CDR3aa: CASFRQGASNQPQHF
d_gene: TRBD1; abundance: .; v_gene: TRBV2; j_gene: TRBJ1-5; CDR3nt: TGTGCCAGCAGAGCCAGGACAGGTCGGAATCAGCCCCAGCATTTT; CDR3aa: CASRARTGRNQPQHF
d_gene: TRBD1; abundance: .; v_gene: TRBV7-9; j_gene: TRBJ1-6; CDR3nt: TGTGCCAGCAGCTTAGTTGGGACAGGGGGCTCACCCCTCCACTTT; CDR3aa: CASSLVGTGGSPLHF
d_gene: .; abundance: .; v_gene: TRBV4-3; j_gene: TRBJ2-1; CDR3nt: TGCGCTACACGAGGGAGCTCCTACAATGAGCAGTTCTTC; CDR3aa: CATRGSSYNEQFF
d_gene: TRBD2; abundance: .; v_gene: TRBV6-1; j_gene: TRBJ2-1; CDR3nt: TGTGCCAGCAGTGACGAGCGGGAGGAATGTTGGTATGAGCAGTTCTTC; CDR3aa: CASSDEREECWYEQFF
d_gene: TRBD1; abundance: .; v_gene: TRBV7-2; j_gene: TRBJ2-5; CDR3nt: TGTGCCAGCAGCCCCTCAGGTTTGGACAGGGAAGAGACCCAGTACTTC; CDR3aa: CASSPSGLDREETQYF
d_gene: .; abundance: .; v_gene: TRBV5-8; j_gene: TRBJ1-4; CDR3nt: TGTGCCAGCGGCGGGGCTGGACTGTTTTTT; CDR3aa: CASGGAGLFF
d_gene: .; abundance: .; v_gene: TRBV4-3; j_gene: TRBJ1-1; CDR3nt: TGCGCCAGCAGCCAAGGAATCACTACAGGAGTTTCCTACACTGAAGCTTTCTTT; CDR3aa: CASSQGITTGVSYTEAFF
d_gene: .; abundance: .; v_gene: TRBV7-2; j_gene: TRBJ1-6; CDR3nt: TGTGCCAGCAGCTTCGACAGTTCCAATTCACCCCTCCACTTT; CDR3aa: CASSFDSSNSPLHF
d_gene: TRBD1; abundance: .; v_gene: TRBV10-3; j_gene: TRBJ1-2; CDR3nt: TGTGCCATCAGTTCGGGACAGGGAGGCCGTAACTATGGCTACACCTTC; CDR3aa: CAISSGQGGRNYGYTF
d_gene: TRBD1; abundance: .; v_gene: TRBV19; j_gene: TRBJ2-2; CDR3nt: TGTGCCAGTAGTCCCTACCCAGAGACAGGGGGATCTGGGGAGCTGTTTTTT; CDR3aa: CASSPYPETGGSGELFF
d_gene: .; abundance: few; v_gene: TRBV4-3; j_gene: TRBJ2-7; CDR3nt: TGCGCCAGCAGCCAAGAACGGACAGTCTTCTACGAGCAGTACTTC; CDR3aa: CASSQERTVFYEQYF
d_gene: .; abundance: few; v_gene: TRBV19; j_gene: TRBJ1-3; CDR3nt: TGTGCCAGTTACGACCCCGGACAGTCTGGAAACACCATATATTTT; CDR3aa: CASYDPGQSGNTIYF